These T cell receptor beta chains were read from a single sample in a study of shared clonotypes between healthy human individuals. This table comes from immunoSEQ multiplex PCR, and its TCRdb copy is limited to in-frame clones, with some not included. The sample holds fewer than 1 million clones; roughly 96% are singletons and the top ten take about 0.25%. Specimen: naive CD8+ T cells sorted from blood. The receptors derive from a young man in good health. Both conserved end residues are part of each CDR3. Each record gives: V gene, clone size, D gene, J gene, CDR3 DNA, CDR3 protein. D genes are given only for firm matches. Some rows have no size entry. The others give once, few or many, or a class for an expanded clone.

TRBV7-9	NA	TRBD1	TRBJ1-2	TGTGCCAGCAGCTCTCAGGGGGCGGGGTATGGCTACACCTTC	CASSSQGAGYGYTF
TRBV29-1	NA	TRBD1	TRBJ2-7	TGCAGCGCCTATCACAGGGGTCTCGAGCAGTACTTC	CSAYHRGLEQYF
TRBV6-5	NA	NA	TRBJ2-7	TGTGCCAGCATTACCACCATCGGGACAATGAGGGAGCAGTACTTC	CASITTIGTMREQYF
TRBV4-3	NA	TRBD2	TRBJ2-7	TGCGCCAGCAGCCAGTCCCTAGCGGGAACGAAGTACGAGCAGTACTTC	CASSQSLAGTKYEQYF
TRBV19	NA	TRBD1	TRBJ2-7	TGTGCCAGTAGTATAACAGGGGGATCCTCCAAGCAGTACTTC	CASSITGGSSKQYF
TRBV9	NA	TRBD2	TRBJ2-7	TGTGCCAGCAGCCCACTAGCGGGAGAATACGAGCAGTACTTC	CASSPLAGEYEQYF
TRBV28	once	NA	TRBJ2-7	TGTGCCAGCAGTTTCGACCGAAAACGCTACGAGCAGTACTTC	CASSFDRKRYEQYF
TRBV13	few	NA	TRBJ2-7	TGTGCCAGCAGCTCGACCCGGACTCACCACGAGCAGTACTTC	CASSSTRTHHEQYF
TRBV28	NA	NA	TRBJ2-1	TGTGCCAGCAGGACGAGCTCCTACAATGAGCAGTTCTTC	CASRTSSYNEQFF
TRBV11-2	NA	NA	TRBJ1-1	TGTGCCAGCAGCCCCTCCTATTTCCAGGCGAACACTGAAGCTTTCTTT	CASSPSYFQANTEAFF
TRBV7-6	NA	NA	TRBJ2-2	TGTGCCAGCAGCCTCGGGACACCGAACACCGGGGAGCTGTTTTTT	CASSLGTPNTGELFF
TRBV2	NA	NA	TRBJ2-2	TGTGCCAGCAGCTCGGGAAGGGCAAGTACCGGGGAGCTGTTTTTT	CASSSGRASTGELFF